Listed below are T cell receptor beta chains from one sample, sequenced in a study of monozygotic twins with inflammatory bowel disease. Reprocessing the 5' RACE reads, TCRdb reports a single entry for every CDR3 protein and omits DNA. The sample table sets out fewer than 550,000 distinct CDR3 sequences. Sequencing was carried out using blood. The receptor source for this set is a human donor with ulcerative colitis or Crohn's disease, or a healthy co-twin of an affected twin (not recorded which). Each CDR3 is given with its conserved first and last residue.

J gene	V gene	CDR3 protein
TRBJ2-7	TRBV5-1	CASSLEGRRNEQYF
TRBJ2-1	TRBV5-4	CASRILGSNEQFF
TRBJ2-7	TRBV7-2	CASSIGQVYEQYF
TRBJ1-2	TRBV10-3	CAISESDTNYGYTF
TRBJ2-7	TRBV5-1	CASSLTGAFSYEQYF
TRBJ2-6	TRBV18	CASSPPNSLNSGANVLTF
TRBJ2-7	TRBV7-9	CASSLLSGVSYEQYF
TRBJ1-5	TRBV30	CAWSRDHSQPQHF
TRBJ2-5	TRBV29-1	CSVPPEEHRETQYF
TRBJ2-2	TRBV29-1	CSGLGSGMATGELFF
TRBJ2-2	TRBV20-1	CSARDWTGTGELFF
TRBJ2-1	TRBV20-1	CSATTADFLGSDEQFF
TRBJ2-1	TRBV12-3/TRBV12-4	CASTGGLFTNEQFF
TRBJ2-2	TRBV7-2	CASSLAEGSTGELFF
TRBJ2-3	TRBV11-2	CASRPEGAGGPDTQYF
TRBJ2-3	TRBV5-1	CASSNGGGTDTQYF
TRBJ2-1	TRBV7-2	CASSAASGGARREQFF
TRBJ2-7	TRBV20-1	CSARGGIAYEQYF
TRBJ1-4	TRBV3-1	CASSQDQGARGKLFF
TRBJ2-1	TRBV10-3	CAIRKRSEQFF
TRBJ1-6	TRBV9	CASSVEGSNSPLHF
TRBJ2-7	TRBV19	CASSITPSLEQYF
TRBJ1-2	TRBV4-1	CASSQAIQIYGYTF
TRBJ1-4	TRBV20-1	CSAGTGGGLKEKLFF
TRBJ2-5	TRBV20-1	CSARGGLAGSETQYF
TRBJ2-4	TRBV28	CASSLTGIAKNIQYF
TRBJ1-4	TRBV7-2	CASSLRQFNEKLFF
TRBJ2-2	TRBV6-5	CASSYMSGTGELFF
TRBJ2-2	TRBV9	CASTLDSSNTGELFF
TRBJ2-1	TRBV20-1	CSARGLAGFSSYNEQFF
TRBJ1-1	TRBV5-1	CASKGQANTEAFF
TRBJ1-5	TRBV19	CASKGTGPNQPQHF
TRBJ1-3	TRBV19	CASSGLSGNTIYF
TRBJ1-1	TRBV3-1	CASSQYGTGGDSTEAFF
TRBJ1-5	TRBV6-2/TRBV6-3	CASSDRDRGGNQPQHF
TRBJ1-2	TRBV10-3	CAISVDSLYGYTF
TRBJ2-5	TRBV6-6	CASRETGEETQYF
TRBJ2-2	TRBV29-1	CSAGLANTGELFF
TRBJ1-1	TRBV6-1	CASIKSAGTTEAFF
TRBJ2-3	TRBV12-3/TRBV12-4	CASSFATTDTQYF
TRBJ2-7	TRBV7-2	CASRPRSGGSYEQYF
TRBJ2-2	TRBV5-1	CASAKGGQNTGELFF
TRBJ1-1	TRBV19	CASCGRGHDTEAFF
TRBJ1-2	TRBV10-3	CAISETGGGGGGYTF
TRBJ2-2	TRBV7-2	CASSSRGGKNTGELFF
TRBJ1-1	TRBV3-1	CASSPTGTGLTNEAFF
TRBJ2-2	TRBV6-1	CASSPQAGAGELFF
TRBJ2-2	TRBV2	CASSDAPGELFF
TRBJ2-1	TRBV20-1	CSATGKSSYNEQFF
TRBJ1-6	TRBV6-5	CASSYRTGDSPLHF
TRBJ2-7	TRBV20-1	CSASQGPSYEQYF
TRBJ2-1	TRBV11-2	CASSLERNVDYNEQFF
TRBJ1-4	TRBV10-3	CAISEQGANEKLFF
TRBJ2-3	TRBV28	CASRSNSRTDTQYF
TRBJ1-1	TRBV29-1	CSVGQQANTEAFF
TRBJ1-1	TRBV30	CAWMPGNTEAFF
TRBJ2-1	TRBV4-3	CASSQVFAAGGNNEQFF
TRBJ2-5	TRBV30	CAWSGSLLAINQETLYF
TRBJ2-1	TRBV10-3	CAISSGIPQFF